This T cell receptor beta chain appears in the sequencing data of a study of lung T cells in sarcoidosis with Löfgren's syndrome. General study results and limits: The most expanded V genes in Löfgren's patients were reportedly TRAV12-1 and TRBV2.

With V trimmed by 5 bases and J by 6 bases, 10 bases remained unmatched. The V gene's germline CDR1 is MNHNS and CDR2 SASEGT. The CDR3 has 15 residues. TCRdb reprocessed the reads via MiXCR and lists one record per CDR3 protein. The sample shows tens of thousands of distinct CDR3 sequences, about 20% of them seen only once. This clonotype was found many times. Its antigen is currently unknown. This receptor was obtained from a human donor with sarcoidosis (Löfgren's syndrome or another form), or a control subject (not recorded which). The sequenced sample consisted of CD4+ T cells from PBMCs. The chain couples TRBV6-1 to TRBJ1-5; 7 nucleotides match TRBD1. The CDR3 loop is CASSLQKGAGQPQHF. DNA for the CDR3: TGTGCCAGCAGTTTACAAAAGGGGGCTGGTCAGCCCCAGCATTTT.